The rows below give T cell receptor beta chains drawn from one sample of a study of shared clonotypes between healthy human individuals. The data were produced by immunoSEQ multiplex PCR, yet TCRdb's version contains in-frame clones alone and is incomplete. Among around 2.1 million clones, 90% to 96% were seen once, and the ten largest hold less than 0.15%. Specimen: naive CD4+ T cells sorted from blood. These receptors were taken from a man between 18 and 35 years old in good health. Each CDR3 is given with its conserved first and last residue. A D gene is named only where the DNA matches it firmly. A row's size may be missing; if present it is once, few, many or a size class.

J	D	length	size	V	CDR3	DNA
TRBJ2-5	-	15	-	TRBV9	CASSVGGGSTETQYF	TGTGCCAGCAGCGTAGGTGGGGGATCTACGGAGACCCAGTACTTC
TRBJ1-1	-	13	-	TRBV6-1	CASRGRGDTEAFF	TGTGCCAGCAGGGGGAGGGGGGACACTGAAGCTTTCTTT
TRBJ1-3	TRBD1	15	-	TRBV4-1	CASSQVGQTHRAKKF	TGCGCCAGCAGCCAAGTGGGACAGACTCATCGGGCCAAGAAGTTT
TRBJ2-3	-	14	-	TRBV5-1	CASSLGVSPDTQYF	TGCGCCAGCAGCTTGGGTGTGAGTCCCGATACGCAGTATTTT
TRBJ2-7	TRBD2	14	-	TRBV5-6	CASRFSGTIYEQYF	TGTGCCAGCAGGTTTAGCGGGACCATCTACGAGCAGTACTTC
TRBJ1-2	TRBD1	14	few	TRBV6-1	CASRTGTGGFGYTF	TGTGCCAGCAGAACCGGGACAGGGGGCTTTGGCTACACCTTC
TRBJ2-7	-	15	-	TRBV9	CASSPPGGPTYEQYF	TGTGCCAGCAGCCCACCTGGTGGCCCAACCTACGAGCAGTACTTC
TRBJ1-4	-	16	-	TRBV5-5	CASSLLDPATNEKLFF	TGTGCCAGCAGCTTGCTTGACCCTGCAACTAATGAAAAACTGTTTTTT
TRBJ1-5	-	15	-	TRBV10-3	CATQAGTYSNQPQHF	TGTGCCACTCAGGCAGGCACTTATAGCAATCAGCCCCAGCATTTT
TRBJ2-7	TRBD1	15	-	TRBV28	CASSSWDRAPYEQYF	TGTGCCAGCAGTTCCTGGGACAGGGCTCCCTACGAGCAGTACTTC
TRBJ1-6	TRBD1	15	-	TRBV28	CASRKGTGSNSPLHF	TGTGCCAGCAGAAAGGGGACAGGGTCAAATTCACCCCTCCACTTT
TRBJ1-2	-	13	-	TRBV2	CASSVDSLYGYTF	TGTGCCAGCAGCGTAGACAGCCTCTATGGCTACACCTTC
TRBJ1-2	-	14	-	TRBV30	CAWSGRTLTYGYTF	TGTGCCTGGAGTGGACGGACACTAACATATGGCTACACCTTC
TRBJ1-4	TRBD1	16	once	TRBV6-5	CASSSSGTGLQEKLFF	TGTGCCAGCAGTTCCTCGGGGACAGGGCTACAGGAAAAACTGTTTTTT
TRBJ2-1	-	15	-	TRBV7-9	CASSPSAARRDEQFF	TGTGCCAGCAGCCCGTCGGCTGCCCGCCGGGATGAGCAGTTCTTC
TRBJ2-7	-	15	-	TRBV15	CATSRDRDTPYEQYF	TGTGCCACCAGCAGGGACCGGGACACCCCCTACGAGCAGTACTTC
TRBJ1-1	-	16	-	TRBV10-3	CAISEGLSLGSTEAFF	TGTGCCATCAGTGAGGGGCTCAGTTTGGGGAGCACTGAAGCTTTCTTT
TRBJ1-2	-	12	-	TRBV19	CASSEASYRYTF	TGTGCCAGTAGCGAAGCCTCCTATCGCTACACCTTC
TRBJ2-1	-	14	-	TRBV27	CATSRGAPHNEQFF	TGTGCCACCTCGCGGGGTGCCCCACACAATGAGCAGTTCTTC
TRBJ2-2	TRBD1	14	-	TRBV5-6	CASSRTGRTGELFF	TGTGCCAGCAGCCGGACAGGCCGCACCGGGGAGCTGTTTTTT
TRBJ2-2	-	13	once	TRBV7-7	CASSIWNTGELFF	TGTGCTAGCAGCATATGGAACACCGGGGAGCTGTTTTTT
TRBJ1-4	TRBD1	15	-	TRBV5-6	CASSPRQGAVEKLFF	TGTGCCAGCAGCCCTAGACAGGGGGCTGTTGAAAAACTGTTTTTT